The source of this T cell receptor beta chain is a study of T cells expressing NK-cell markers. TCRdb re-called the 5' RACE reads and shows each CDR3 protein once, DNA omitted. This table holds about 370,000 distinct CDR3 sequences. About this clonotype itself: The antigen is unknown.

CDR3 length: 15 residues. CDR1 MNHEY and CDR2 SVGAGI come from the germline V gene. Study-level findings and limits: Several donors likewise had their CD3+CD56-NKG2C+ fraction led by these clonotypes.

This chain connects TRBV6-5 to TRBJ2-3; checking the TCRdb D call of TRBD1 is not possible without DNA. The clonotype originates from a woman aged 45 to 65 in good health. The sample consisted of blood T cells: a sorted CD56 or NKG2C T cell subset, CD4+ or CD8+ T cells, or bulk PBMC T cells (not recorded which). The CDR3 protein is CASTSGTPRTDTQYF.